Below are 28 T cell receptor beta chains sequenced from a single sample in a study of blood T cells in healthy people across ages. Through a sample-barcoded 5' primer and a J-beta primer mix, a second PCR was run for roughly 6 to 12 cycles. TCRdb recomputed calls from the 5' RACE reads with MiXCR, one row per CDR3 protein. The table shows roughly 730,000 distinct CDR3 sequences, with about 56% occurring only once. The sequenced material came from blood. The receptor source for this set is a middle-aged man in good health.

This clonotype is a singleton in its sample. This chain links TRBV7-2 with TRBJ2-5, with TRBD2 matching 11 bases. With V trimmed by 5 bases and J by 11 bases, 22 bases remained unmatched. The CDR3 is 18 amino acids. Germline lookup yields CDR1 SGHTA and CDR2 FQGNSA. As DNA, the CDR3 is TGTGCCAGCAGCCGCGGGACTACAGGACTAGCGGGCGGCGACGGGCAGTACTTC. Translated, it gives CASSRGTTGLAGGDGQYF.

The chain employs TRBV4-3 and TRBJ2-7, with D possibly TRBD2 on 5 matching bases. Germline assignment: CDR1 LGHNA and CDR2 YSLEER. Trimming left V 2 bases short and J 5 bases short, with 16 bases between. The CDR3 contains 15 residues. DNA of the CDR3: TGCGCCAGCAGCCAAACGGGAAATACGGTGGACGAGCAGTACTTC. Its protein product is CASSQTGNTVDEQYF.

This clonotype has a single count. The J gene is TRBJ2-1, the V gene TRBV27, with D perhaps matching TRBD1 (6 bases). The CDR3 totals 14 residues. Looked up from germline, CDR1 is MNHEY and CDR2 is SMNVEV (reference sequence). The ends were cut back, 2 bases at V and 6 bases at J, with 11 bases in the middle. The CDR3 nucleotides read TGTGCCAGCAGTTTAGGATCAGGGGCCAATGAGCAGTTCTTC. Translating gives CASSLGSGANEQFF.

This clonotype was found a few times. The chain has TRBV25-1 and TRBJ2-5, with D unresolved. Trimming left V 0 bases short and J 2 bases short, with 10 bases between. The CDR3 length is 15 residues. Germline V gene sequence: CDR1 MGHDK, CDR2 SYGVNS. CDR3 amino acids: CASSEYGRQQETQYF. The CDR3 DNA reads as TGTGCCAGCAGTGAATATGGACGTCAACAAGAGACCCAGTACTTC.

The genes are TRBV6-1 and TRBJ1-2; no clear D. Germline V gene lookup returns CDR1 MNHNS and CDR2 SASEGT. This CDR3 comprises 14 residues. V was trimmed by 3 bases and J by 7 bases, leaving 15 bases between them. The CDR3 region is CASSEVQGPSGYTF. The CDR3 coding sequence is TGTGCCAGCAGTGAGGTGCAAGGCCCTAGTGGCTACACCTTC.

The chain couples TRBV10-3 to TRBJ1-6; D gene ambiguous. V was cut by 6 bases and J by 5 bases, with 5 bases left in between. The CDR3 has 12 residues. Germline V CDR1 and CDR2: ENHRY, SYGVKD. Written as DNA, the CDR3 is TGTGCCATCAGACGGGATAATTCACCCCTCCACTTT. Protein product: CAIRRDNSPLHF.

The rearrangement links TRBV14 to TRBJ1-2; D perhaps matches TRBD1 (6 bases). Germline CDR1 and CDR2: SGHDN and FVKESK. V was cut by 4 bases and J by 4 bases, with 16 bases left in between. CDR3 length: 15 residues. The CDR3 loop is CASSPTRTASYGYTF. CDR3 nucleotides: TGTGCCAGCAGCCCGACGAGGACAGCGAGCTATGGCTACACCTTC.

CDR3 in amino acids: CASSLDVGISGANVLTF. CDR3 nucleotide sequence: TGCGCCAGCAGCTTGGACGTTGGCATCTCTGGGGCCAACGTCCTGACTTTC. The J gene is TRBJ2-6, the V gene TRBV5-1, with D unresolved. Germline V gene data show CDR1 as SGHRS and CDR2 as YFSETQ. The CDR3 contains 17 residues. V was trimmed by 0 bases and J by 0 bases, leaving 10 bases between them.

The V call is TRBV12-3 or TRBV12-4, the J call TRBJ2-4; 12 nucleotides align to TRBD2. The CDR3 loop spans 17 amino acids. Trimming cost V 5 bases and J 13 bases; bases outside gene matches: 18. CDR3 nucleotide sequence: TGTGCCAGCAGTCCACCACTCTCTAGCGGGAGGGCCGGTATGCAGTACTTC. It codes for CASSPPLSSGRAGMQYF.

In its sample, this clonotype was seen once. The rearrangement links TRBV2 to TRBJ2-5, with D perhaps matching TRBD1 (5 bases). V was trimmed by 3 bases and J by 1 base, leaving 12 bases between them. The CDR3 runs to 15 residues. Germline V gene sequence: CDR1 SNHLY, CDR2 FYNNEI. CDR3 nucleotide sequence: TGTGCCAGCAGTGAGGTCACAGGCATCCAAGAGACCCAGTACTTC. Amino acid sequence: CASSEVTGIQETQYF.

The chain combines TRBV9 with TRBJ2-5; the match to TRBD1 covers 7 bases. The J call may be wrong; the DNA end is better matched by TRBJ2-1. The germline CDR1 and CDR2 sequences are SGDLS and YYNGEE. This CDR3 is 15 amino acids long. The CDR3 reads CASSVSGTEQETQFF. The CDR3 DNA reads TGTGCCAGCAGCGTTTCCGGGACAGAACAAGAGACCCAGTTCTTC.

V and J are TRBV5-1 and TRBJ2-3; 9 nucleotides agree with TRBD1. The germline V gene has CDR1 SGHRS and CDR2 YFSETQ. Trimming removed 4 bases from V and 3 bases from J; junction bases left unmatched: 3. The CDR3 is 14 residues long. For the CDR3, the DNA is TGCGCCAGCAGCACCGGACAGGGGACAGATACGCAGTATTTT. This translates into CASSTGQGTDTQYF.

The chain has TRBV20-1 and TRBJ1-4, with no clear D. V shed 3 bases and J shed 3 bases, with 14 bases lying between them. The germline V gene encodes CDR1 DFQATT and CDR2 SNEGSKA (reference sequence). The length of the CDR3 is 15 residues. The CDR3 DNA follows: TGCAGTGCTAGCCCAGTCCTAAACCCTAATGAAAAACTGTTTTTT. This gives the protein CSASPVLNPNEKLFF.

This clonotype has only a few counts. The chain has TRBV25-1 and TRBJ2-7; TRBD1 aligns across 7 bases. CDR3 length: 17 residues. Per germline, CDR1 MGHDK and CDR2 SYGVNS. V was clipped by 3 bases and J by 7 bases; unmatched bases: 18. The CDR3 sequence is CASSDVPRDSFYNEQYF. The DNA of the CDR3 is TGTGCCAGCAGTGATGTCCCCCGGGACAGCTTTTACAATGAGCAGTACTTC.

V gene TRBV6-4 combines with J gene TRBJ2-6; D not certain. Germline V lookup: CDR1 MRHNA, CDR2 SNTAGT. V was cut by 4 bases and J by 1 base, with 8 bases left in between. The length of the CDR3 is 15 residues. CDR3 coding DNA: TGTGCCAGCAGTGGCACGGCTTCTGGGGCCAACGTCCTGACTTTC. Protein product: CASSGTASGANVLTF.

This clonotype was seen more than once but under ten times. This chain uses TRBV6-5 with TRBJ2-6; D gene uncertain. The CDR3 covers 18 residues. V was shortened by 0 bases and J by 0 bases, with 12 bases between the two germline ends. Germline CDR1 is MNHEY and CDR2 is SVGAGI. The CDR3 DNA sequence: TGTGCCAGCAGTTACTCTTTCGGGCGGAACTCTGGGGCCAACGTCCTGACTTTC. This translates into CASSYSFGRNSGANVLTF.

The chain links TRBV4-1 to TRBJ1-2; possibly TRBD1 for D (6 bases). The V and J ends lost 5 bases and 6 bases respectively, with 19 bases between them. Germline V CDR1 and CDR2: MGHRA, YSYEKL. This CDR3 is 15 amino acids long. The CDR3 nucleotides read TGCGCCAGCAGCGCCCGGGACACAAAGAGGGATGGCTACACCTTC. This sequence encodes CASSARDTKRDGYTF.

V is TRBV5-1 and J is TRBJ2-3, with a tentative D call TRBD2 (5 bases). The germline CDR1 and CDR2 sequences are SGHRS and YFSETQ. V gave up 1 base and J gave up 9 bases, with 15 bases separating them. The CDR3 contains 14 residues. CDR3: CASSLYPSLKTQYF. The CDR3 nucleotides read TGCGCCAGCAGCTTGTATCCTAGCTTAAAAACGCAGTATTTT.

V gene TRBV5-1 combines with J gene TRBJ2-1; TRBD2 matches at 10 bases. The germline V gene encodes CDR1 SGHRS and CDR2 YFSETQ. This CDR3 has 15 amino acids. Unmatched junction bases numbered 4, after V lost 0 bases and J lost 7 bases. The DNA for the CDR3 is TGCGCCAGCAGCTTGGAGCGGGGGGGCCTAAATGAGCAGTTCTTC. This encodes CASSLERGGLNEQFF.

Notes on this clonotype: One end of the junction does not line up with germline, which may come from a read error. The V gene is TRBV7-8, the J gene TRBJ1-6; D may be TRBD1 (5 bases). The CDR3 has 15 residues. CDR1 is SGHVS, CDR2 FQNEAQ, per germline. The CDR3 loop reads CASTLREGLGSPLHF. The CDR3 DNA sequence: TGTGCCAGCACCTTAAGGGAGGGGTTAGGTTCACCCCTCCACTTT.

This rearrangement joins TRBV7-2 to TRBJ2-7; TRBD1 aligns across 7 bases. This CDR3 is built from 15 residues. The trim removed 5 bases at V and 7 bases at J, leaving 14 bases unmatched. Germline CDR1 is SGHTA and CDR2 is FQGNSA. CDR3 residues: CASSMRTGAYNEQYF. The CDR3 DNA is TGTGCCAGCAGCATGAGGACAGGAGCGTACAATGAGCAGTACTTC.

This clonotype was seen a few times. The rearrangement links TRBV4-3 to TRBJ2-7; D possibly uses TRBD1 or TRBD2 (5 bases each). Trimming cost V 3 bases and J 5 bases, with 17 bases left between them. The CDR3 is 15 amino acids. Germline V gives CDR1 LGHNA, CDR2 YSLEER. The CDR3 DNA sequence: TGCGCCAGCAGCCAGGGGTATGGGGACGTCGACGAGCAGTACTTC. Amino acids: CASSQGYGDVDEQYF.

This chain joins TRBV6-1 and TRBJ1-2, with D possibly being TRBD1 (6 bases). Trimming cost V 3 bases and J 0 bases, with 11 bases left between them. CDR1 is MNHNS and CDR2 is SASEGT in the germline V gene. The CDR3 contains 15 residues. CDR3: CASSESGGANYGYTF. CDR3 coding DNA: TGTGCCAGCAGTGAGTCGGGGGGCGCTAACTATGGCTACACCTTC.

This chain connects TRBV7-2 to TRBJ1-5; 8 bases map to TRBD1. J lost 7 bases, V lost 5 bases, and 7 bases had no gene match. The CDR3 length is 14 residues. Germline V gene lookup returns CDR1 SGHTA and CDR2 FQGNSA. The CDR3 reads CASSNQGARQPQHF. DNA of the CDR3: TGTGCCAGCAGCAATCAGGGGGCGAGACAGCCCCAGCATTTT.

The CDR3 sequence is CASSWKVNSPLHF. Written as DNA, the CDR3 is TGTGCCAGCAGTTGGAAGGTGAATTCACCCCTCCACTTT. V gene TRBV2 combines with J gene TRBJ1-6; D unclear. The germline V gene has CDR1 SNHLY and CDR2 FYNNEI. The V end was cut by 5 bases, the J end by 7 bases, with 9 bases between. This CDR3 contains 13 residues.

V usage is TRBV7-9 and J usage is TRBJ2-5; the match to TRBD1 covers 7 bases. The germline V gene encodes CDR1 SEHNR and CDR2 FQNEAQ (reference sequence). CDR3 length: 14 residues. Trimming removed 4 bases from V and 5 bases from J; junction bases left unmatched: 7. The CDR3 DNA reads TGTGCCAGCAGCTCCAGACAGGGATTGGAGACCCAGTACTTC. Amino acids: CASSSRQGLETQYF.

This clonotype was seen ten or more times. The chain couples TRBV5-1 to TRBJ2-5; 12 positions match TRBD2. The CDR3 is 17 amino acids. Germline trimming cut 0 bases from V and 5 bases from J; bases unmatched to any gene: 8. Germline loops: CDR1 SGHRS, CDR2 YFSETQ. CDR3 DNA: TGCGCCAGCAGCTTGGCCGGTCTAGCGGGAGGGCGCGAGACCCAGTACTTC. This sequence encodes CASSLAGLAGGRETQYF.

The chain combines TRBV20-1 with TRBJ1-5; D not certain. V was pared by 1 base and J by 0 bases, with 10 bases between. The CDR3 consists of 15 residues. Germline V lookup: CDR1 DFQATT, CDR2 SNEGSKA (reference sequence). The CDR3 spells CSARVSGRSNQPQHF. The CDR3 DNA sequence: TGCAGTGCTAGAGTTTCCGGACGTAGCAATCAGCCCCAGCATTTT.